This T cell receptor beta chain was captured in a study of CXCR3-negative and CXCR3-positive naive CD8 T cells. Regarding the study as a whole: Compared with CXCR3-negative naive cells, CXCR3-positive naive cells showed more hydrophobic TRB CDR3s.

The libraries of TRB cDNA were constructed through 5' RACE using UMI labels. TCRdb re-called the 5' RACE reads and shows each CDR3 protein once, DNA omitted. The sample includes 150,000 to 180,000 distinct CDR3 sequences. Germline-derived CDR1 and CDR2 are WNHNN and SYGVQD (reference sequence). The CDR3 consists of 17 residues. About this clonotype: No antigen is known for it.

Naive CD8+ T lymphocytes were specified as CD45RO-CCR7+CD27+CD95-. V and J are TRBV10-1 and TRBJ2-6; TCRdb designates TRBD1, a call that cannot be tested without DNA. Sequenced input: naive CXCR3+ CD8+ T cells from blood. This sample's subset: CD45RO-CCR7+CD27+CD95- naive CD8+ T cells expressing CXCR3 (TNR3+). The clonotype originates from a human donor in good health. Some clones in this sample may be carry-over from other donors' samples. The chain's CDR3 is CASSAGQGLLGANVLTF.